The source of this TCR beta chain is a study of T cells in Graves' hyperthyroidism and ophthalmopathy. The CDR3 totals 17 residues. V was shortened by 0 bases and J by 4 bases, with 18 bases between the two germline ends. Germline V gene lookup returns CDR1 SEHNR and CDR2 FQNEAQ (reference sequence). Stability of Graves' hyperthyroidism was defined as absent ophthalmopathy progression within 18 months. Clinical symptoms, serum thyroxine and TRAb, thyroid ultrasound and orbital computed tomography together formed the diagnostic basis. There were TCR beta CDR3 regions amplified from RNA transcripts. First-round RT-PCR of the TCR CDR3 relied on the HTBI primer set. TCRdb called the multiplex PCR reads again in MiXCR, with one record for every CDR3 protein. Altogether around 420,000 distinct CDR3 sequences are present, approximately 13% being singletons, with the ten largest covering 5% to 6.5%.

The clonotype was recovered from a woman between 18 and 29 years old with Graves' hyperthyroidism. V gene TRBV7-9 combines with J gene TRBJ1-2; a possible D gene is TRBD1 (5 bases). The sequenced sample was blood. CDR3 in DNA: TGTGCCAGCAGCTTAGCGACCTCGGGACGCCAAAGCTATGGCTACACCTTC. It codes for CASSLATSGRQSYGYTF. Looking up the rest from reference TRBV7-9 and TRBJ1-2 gives the full variable domain: DTGVSQNPRHKITKRGQNVTFRCDPISEHNRLYWYRQTLGQGPEFLTYFQNEAQLEKSRLLSDRFSAERPKGSFSTLEIQRTEQGDSAMYLCASSLATSGRQSYGYTFGSGTRLTVV.